The T cell receptor beta chain under discussion was sequenced for a study of blood T cell repertoires in COVID-19. About the research overall: Whether acute or convalescent, the COVID-19 samples came from the United States, Italy and Spain. Nucleic acid was either cDNA or gDNA, and it came from T cells, B-cell-depleted T cells, or PBMCs.

As processed by the authors: From reference gene primer amplification, estimates of nucleated cell counts were derived. The repertoire was sequenced with immunoSEQ multiplex PCR; TCRdb's copy has only in-frame clones and lacks some. The DNA was the basis for D and trimming; V, J and clone size are from that table. Of 200,000 to 250,000 clones in the sample, under 85% were seen once. This CDR3 spans 14 amino acids. Trimming shortened V by 0 bases and J by 4 bases, and 11 bases separated the two germline ends. Germline CDR1 and CDR2: SGHRS and YFSETQ. The sequenced material came from peripheral blood. The TCR originated in a woman older than 75 with COVID-19, enrolled during active disease. The gene calls are TRBV5-1 and TRBJ2-7; perhaps TRBD2 as D (5 bases). The CDR3 nucleotides read TGCGCCAGCAGCTTGGAGTGGGGAGCTTACGAGCAGTACTTC. Encoded protein: CASSLEWGAYEQYF. Supplemented by reference TRBV5-1 and TRBJ2-7, the full variable domain reads KAGVTQTPRYLIKTRGQQVTLSCSPISGHRSVSWYQQTPGQGLQFLFEYFSETQRNKGNFPGRFSGRQFSNSRSEMNVSTLELGDSALYLCASSLEWGAYEQYFGPGTRLTVT.